Below, one TCR beta chain is given with its context. This sample is part of a study of blood T cell repertoires in COVID-19. Original handling: Nucleated cell number was recorded as an estimate derived from reference gene primer amplification. Only in-frame clones appear in the TCRdb table, and some are missing; sequencing was by immunoSEQ multiplex PCR. V and J calls and clone size are copied from that table; D and trimming were computed from the DNA. The repertoire has about 160,000 clones, roughly 83% of them found once; the top ten carry less than 15%. The junction had 9 bases not matched to a gene; V was cut back by 1 base and J by 3 bases. Germline CDR1 and CDR2: SGHTA and FQGNSA. The CDR3 is 18 amino acids.

This chain uses TRBV7-2 with TRBJ2-3, with TRBD2 matching over 11 bases. The sample was peripheral blood. The clonotype originates from a young man with active or convalescent COVID-19. The CDR3 loop is CASSLVFTSGRLTDTQYF. CDR3 nucleotides: TGTGCCAGCAGCTTAGTATTCACTAGCGGGAGATTGACAGATACGCAGTATTTT.